The T cell receptor (beta chain) under discussion was sequenced for a study of shared clonotypes between healthy human individuals. On this clone: The antigen remains undetermined.

The germline V gene encodes CDR1 SGHVS and CDR2 FNYEAQ. Trimming left V 5 bases short and J 4 bases short, with 14 bases between. The CDR3 runs 15 residues. CD45RO-negative, CCR7-selected cells formed the naive CD8 fraction, which excluded terminally differentiated effector memory CD45RA+ cells. The assay was immunoSEQ multiplex PCR, and TCRdb's table has in-frame clones only and misses some. The top ten clones hold 0.9% to 1.5% of a sample with nearly 2 million clones, approximately 95% of them seen once. Study-wide points: Clonotypes that were shared across a few donors made up around 5.5% of naive CD4 clonotypes.

The TCR was taken from a man between 18 and 29 years old in good health. This chain links TRBV7-6 with TRBJ2-2; D unresolved. The sample consisted of naive CD8+ T cells sorted from blood. The CDR3 here is CASSQEGLGTGELFF. CDR3 in DNA: TGTGCCAGCAGCCAAGAAGGTTTGGGCACCGGGGAGCTGTTTTTT.